This T cell receptor beta chain came from a study of cytomegalovirus exposure and HLA in healthy donors. This CDR3 is 14 amino acids long. Germline CDR1 SGHVS, CDR2 FQNEAQ. V shed 5 bases and J shed 0 bases, with 8 bases lying between them. The sample holds a few counts of this clone. Repertoires were generated with immunoSEQ multiplex PCR, while TCRdb's copy carries only in-frame clones and drops some. The sample records 150,000 to 200,000 clones, 88% being singletons. Specimen: PBMCs. This clonotype was sampled from a man aged 18 to 35 in good health and CMV-seronegative. The chain uses TRBV7-8 and TRBJ1-5; D may be TRBD1 (6 bases). The CDR3 here is CASSPDSSNQPQHF. CDR3 coding DNA: TGTGCCAGCAGCCCGGACAGTAGCAATCAGCCCCAGCATTTT.